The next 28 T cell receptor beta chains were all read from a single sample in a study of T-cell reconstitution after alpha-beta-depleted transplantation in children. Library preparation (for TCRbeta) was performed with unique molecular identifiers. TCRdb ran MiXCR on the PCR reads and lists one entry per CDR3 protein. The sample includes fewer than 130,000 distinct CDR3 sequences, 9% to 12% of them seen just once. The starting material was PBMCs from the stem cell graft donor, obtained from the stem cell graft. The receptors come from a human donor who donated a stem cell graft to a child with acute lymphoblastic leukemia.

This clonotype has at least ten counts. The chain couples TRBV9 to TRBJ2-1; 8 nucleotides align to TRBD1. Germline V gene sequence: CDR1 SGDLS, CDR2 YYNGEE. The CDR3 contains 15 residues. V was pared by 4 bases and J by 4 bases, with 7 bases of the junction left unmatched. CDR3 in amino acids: CASSLRQGKYNEQFF. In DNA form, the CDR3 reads TGTGCCAGCAGCTTACGACAGGGGAAATACAATGAGCAGTTCTTC. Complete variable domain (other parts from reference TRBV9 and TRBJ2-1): DSGVTQTPKHLITATGQRVTLRCSPRSGDLSVYWYQQSLDQGLQFLIQYYNGEERAKGNILERFSAQQFPDLHSELNLSSLELGDSALYFCASSLRQGKYNEQFFGPGTRLTVL.

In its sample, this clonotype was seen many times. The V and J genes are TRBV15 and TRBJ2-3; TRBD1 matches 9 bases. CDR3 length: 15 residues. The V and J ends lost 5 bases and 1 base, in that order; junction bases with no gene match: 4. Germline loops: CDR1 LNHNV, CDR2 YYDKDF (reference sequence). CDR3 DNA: TGTGCCACCAGCTCCCGGGACAGGGGCACAGATACGCAGTATTTT. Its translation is CATSSRDRGTDTQYF.

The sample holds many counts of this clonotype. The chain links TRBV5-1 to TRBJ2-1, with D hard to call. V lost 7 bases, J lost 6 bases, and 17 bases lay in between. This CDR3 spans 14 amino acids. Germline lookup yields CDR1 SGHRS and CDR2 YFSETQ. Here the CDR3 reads CASSRDVSGNEQFF. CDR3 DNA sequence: TGCGCCAGCTCCCGTGATGTGTCCGGCAATGAGCAGTTCTTC.

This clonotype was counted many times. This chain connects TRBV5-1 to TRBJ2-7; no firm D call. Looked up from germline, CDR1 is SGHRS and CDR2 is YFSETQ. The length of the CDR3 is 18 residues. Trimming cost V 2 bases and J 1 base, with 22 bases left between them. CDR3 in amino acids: CASSLSSWTEPISYEQYF. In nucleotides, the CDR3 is TGCGCCAGCAGCTTATCCTCCTGGACGGAGCCCATATCCTACGAGCAGTACTTC.

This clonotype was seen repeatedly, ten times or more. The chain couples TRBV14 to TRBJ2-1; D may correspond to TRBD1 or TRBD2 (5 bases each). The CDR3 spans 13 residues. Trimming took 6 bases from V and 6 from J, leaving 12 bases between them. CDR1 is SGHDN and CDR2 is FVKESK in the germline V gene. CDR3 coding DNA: TGTGCCAGCAGTCCGTTGGGGACCAATGAGCAGTTCTTC. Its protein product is CASSPLGTNEQFF.

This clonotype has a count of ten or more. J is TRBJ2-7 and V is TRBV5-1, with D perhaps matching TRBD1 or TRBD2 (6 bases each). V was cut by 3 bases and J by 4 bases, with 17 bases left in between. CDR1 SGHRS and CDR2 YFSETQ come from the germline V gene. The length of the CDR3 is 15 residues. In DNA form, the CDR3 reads TGCGCCAGCAGCTCGAATCCGAGGGGGGAATACGAGCAGTACTTC. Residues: CASSSNPRGEYEQYF.

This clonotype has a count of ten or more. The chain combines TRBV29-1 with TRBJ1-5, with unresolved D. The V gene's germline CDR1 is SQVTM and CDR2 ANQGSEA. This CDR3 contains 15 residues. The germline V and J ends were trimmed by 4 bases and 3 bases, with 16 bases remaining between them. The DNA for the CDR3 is TGCAGCGTTGTGGCTGGGCGGGAACCCAATCAGCCCCAGCATTTT. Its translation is CSVVAGREPNQPQHF.

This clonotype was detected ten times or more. CDR3 DNA: TGTGCCAGCAGCCCGGCGGGGGCTGGGGCCAACGTCCTGACTTTC. This codes for CASSPAGAGANVLTF. The rearrangement uses TRBV7-9 and TRBJ2-6, with 7 bases that match TRBD2. Germline CDR1 is SEHNR and CDR2 is FQNEAQ (reference sequence). The CDR3 is made up of 15 amino acids. J gave up 2 bases and V 5 bases, and 3 bases lay outside the gene matches.

The CDR3 loop reads CASSESRRVGTDTQYF. The CDR3 DNA reads as TGCGCCAGCAGTGAGTCGAGAAGGGTAGGAACAGATACGCAGTATTTT. This chain uses TRBV10-1 with TRBJ2-3; D is undetermined. CDR1 and CDR2 (germline): WNHNN, SYGVQD (reference sequence). The CDR3 sequence is 16 residues long. The V end was cut by 0 bases, the J end by 3 bases, with 13 bases between.

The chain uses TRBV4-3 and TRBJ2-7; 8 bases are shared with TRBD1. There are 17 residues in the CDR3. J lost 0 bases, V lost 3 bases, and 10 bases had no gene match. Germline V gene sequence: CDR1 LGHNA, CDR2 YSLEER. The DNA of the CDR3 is TGCGCCAGCAGCCAGAGCTCCCGGGACAGGAGCTCCTACGAGCAGTACTTC. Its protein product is CASSQSSRDRSSYEQYF.

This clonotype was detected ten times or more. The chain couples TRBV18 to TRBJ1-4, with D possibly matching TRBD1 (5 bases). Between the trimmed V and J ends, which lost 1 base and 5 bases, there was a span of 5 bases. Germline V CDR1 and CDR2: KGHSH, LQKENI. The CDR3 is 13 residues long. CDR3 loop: CASSPRQNEKLFF. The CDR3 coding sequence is TGTGCCAGCTCACCACGACAGAATGAAAAACTGTTTTTT.

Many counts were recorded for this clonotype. The CDR3 region is CASSATRTDYYGYTF. The CDR3 coding sequence is TGTGCCAGCAGTGCTACGCGGACAGATTACTATGGCTACACCTTC. V usage is TRBV28 and J usage is TRBJ1-2; D may be TRBD1 (6 bases). The CDR3 sequence is 15 residues long. Germline V CDR1 and CDR2: MDHEN, SYDVKM. Trimming left V 5 bases short and J 3 bases short, with 16 bases between.

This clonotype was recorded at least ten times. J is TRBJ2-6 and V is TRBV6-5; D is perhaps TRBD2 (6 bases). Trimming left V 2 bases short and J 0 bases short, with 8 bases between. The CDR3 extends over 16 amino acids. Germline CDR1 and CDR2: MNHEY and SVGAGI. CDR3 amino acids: CASSYGTYSGANVLTF. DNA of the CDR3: TGTGCCAGCAGTTACGGGACTTACTCTGGGGCCAACGTCCTGACTTTC.

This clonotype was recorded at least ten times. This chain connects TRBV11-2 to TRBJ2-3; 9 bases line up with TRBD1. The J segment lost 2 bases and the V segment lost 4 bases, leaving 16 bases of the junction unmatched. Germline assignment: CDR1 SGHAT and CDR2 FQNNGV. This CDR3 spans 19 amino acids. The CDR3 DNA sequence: TGTGCCAGCAGCTGGGGGGGGGACAGGGCCCTACGAACCACAGATACGCAGTATTTT. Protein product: CASSWGGDRALRTTDTQYF.

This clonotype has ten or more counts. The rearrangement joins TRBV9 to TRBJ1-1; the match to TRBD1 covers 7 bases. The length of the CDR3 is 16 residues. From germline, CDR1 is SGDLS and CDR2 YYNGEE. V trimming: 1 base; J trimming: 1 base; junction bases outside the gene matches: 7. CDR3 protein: CASSVSPRTGNTEAFF. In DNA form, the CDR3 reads TGTGCCAGCAGCGTATCCCCCCGGACAGGGAACACTGAAGCTTTCTTT.

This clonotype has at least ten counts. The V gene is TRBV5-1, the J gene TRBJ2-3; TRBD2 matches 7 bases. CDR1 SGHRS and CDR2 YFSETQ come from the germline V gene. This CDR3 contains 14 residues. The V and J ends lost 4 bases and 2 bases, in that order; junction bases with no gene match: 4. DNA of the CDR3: TGCGCCAGCAGCCGGGGACTATCCACAGATACGCAGTATTTT. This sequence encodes CASSRGLSTDTQYF.

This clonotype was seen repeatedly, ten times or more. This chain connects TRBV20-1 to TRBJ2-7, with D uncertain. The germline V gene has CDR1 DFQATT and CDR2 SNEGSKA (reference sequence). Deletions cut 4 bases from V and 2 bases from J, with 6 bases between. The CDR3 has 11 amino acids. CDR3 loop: CSATLAYEQYF. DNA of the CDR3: TGCAGTGCTACCTTAGCCTACGAGCAGTACTTC.

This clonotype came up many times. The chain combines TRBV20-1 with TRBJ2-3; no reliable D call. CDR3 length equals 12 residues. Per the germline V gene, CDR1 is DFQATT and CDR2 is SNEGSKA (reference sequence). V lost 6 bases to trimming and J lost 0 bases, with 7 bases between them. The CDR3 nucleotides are TGCAGTGCCCTCACAAGCACAGATACGCAGTATTTT. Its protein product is CSALTSTDTQYF.

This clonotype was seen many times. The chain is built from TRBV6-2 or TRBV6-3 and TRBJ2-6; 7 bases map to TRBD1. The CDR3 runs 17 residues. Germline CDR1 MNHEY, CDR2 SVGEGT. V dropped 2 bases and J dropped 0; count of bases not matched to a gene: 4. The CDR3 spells CASSYAGGSSGANVLTF. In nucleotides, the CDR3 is TGTGCCAGCAGTTACGCAGGGGGATCCTCTGGGGCCAACGTCCTGACTTTC.

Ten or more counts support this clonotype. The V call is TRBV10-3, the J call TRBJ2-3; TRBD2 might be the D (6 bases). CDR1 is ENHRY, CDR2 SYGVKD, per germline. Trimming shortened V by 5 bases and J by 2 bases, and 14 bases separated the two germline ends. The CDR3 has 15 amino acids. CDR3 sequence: CAISNRGLLTDTQYF. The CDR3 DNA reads TGTGCCATCAGTAATAGGGGACTCCTCACAGATACGCAGTATTTT.

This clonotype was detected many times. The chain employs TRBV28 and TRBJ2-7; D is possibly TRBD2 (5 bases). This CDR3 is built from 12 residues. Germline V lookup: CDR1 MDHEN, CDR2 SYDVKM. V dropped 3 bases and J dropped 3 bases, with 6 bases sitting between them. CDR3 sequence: CASSLGSYEQYF. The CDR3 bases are TGTGCCAGCAGTTTGGGGAGCTACGAGCAGTACTTC.

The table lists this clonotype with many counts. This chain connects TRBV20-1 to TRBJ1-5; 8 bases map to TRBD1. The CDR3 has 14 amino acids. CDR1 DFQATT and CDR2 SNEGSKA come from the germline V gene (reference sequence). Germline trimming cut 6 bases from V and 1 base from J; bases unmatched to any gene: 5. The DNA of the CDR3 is TGCAGTGCATCGACAGGGGTGAGCAATCAGCCCCAGCATTTT. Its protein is CSASTGVSNQPQHF.

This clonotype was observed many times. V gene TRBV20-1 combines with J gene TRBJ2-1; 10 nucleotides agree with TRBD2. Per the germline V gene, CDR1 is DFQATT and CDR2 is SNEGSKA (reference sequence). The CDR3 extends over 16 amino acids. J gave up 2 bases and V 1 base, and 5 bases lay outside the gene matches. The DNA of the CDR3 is TGCAGTGCTAGAGTCCCTAGCGGGGGAGCCTACAATGAGCAGTTCTTC. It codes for CSARVPSGGAYNEQFF.

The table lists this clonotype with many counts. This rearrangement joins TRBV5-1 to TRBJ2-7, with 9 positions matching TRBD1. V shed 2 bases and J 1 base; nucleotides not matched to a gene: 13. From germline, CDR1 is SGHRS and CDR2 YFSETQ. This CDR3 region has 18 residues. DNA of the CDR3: TGCGCCAGCAGCTTCCCGGGACAGGGAGGGCGGAGTTCCTACGAGCAGTACTTC. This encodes CASSFPGQGGRSSYEQYF.

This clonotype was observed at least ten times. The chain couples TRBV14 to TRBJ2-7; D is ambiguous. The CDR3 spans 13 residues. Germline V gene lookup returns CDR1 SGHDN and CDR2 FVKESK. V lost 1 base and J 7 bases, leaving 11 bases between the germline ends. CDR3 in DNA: TGTGCCAGCAGCCAAGCTCGGTCCGGGGAGCAGTACTTC. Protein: CASSQARSGEQYF.

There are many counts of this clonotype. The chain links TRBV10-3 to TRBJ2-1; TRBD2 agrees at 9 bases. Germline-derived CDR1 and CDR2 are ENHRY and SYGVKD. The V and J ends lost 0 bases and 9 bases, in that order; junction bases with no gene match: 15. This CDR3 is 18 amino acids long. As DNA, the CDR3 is TGTGCCATCAGTGAGTCGAGTATGCGGGGGGGCCGTTTTGGTGAGCAGTTCTTC. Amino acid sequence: CAISESSMRGGRFGEQFF.

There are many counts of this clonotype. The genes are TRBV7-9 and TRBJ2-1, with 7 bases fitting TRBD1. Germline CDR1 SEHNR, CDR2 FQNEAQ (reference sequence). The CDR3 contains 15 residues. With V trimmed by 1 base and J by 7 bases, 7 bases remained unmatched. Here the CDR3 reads CASSLVEGARNEQFF. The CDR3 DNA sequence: TGTGCCAGCAGCTTAGTAGAGGGGGCGCGGAATGAGCAGTTCTTC.

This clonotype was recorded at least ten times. This chain's CDR3 is CASNSGTGNEKLFF. CDR3 sequence (DNA): TGTGCCAGCAACTCCGGGACCGGTAATGAAAAACTGTTTTTT. V is TRBV28 and J is TRBJ1-4, with TRBD1 as a possible D gene (5 bases). The germline CDR1 and CDR2 sequences are MDHEN and SYDVKM. The CDR3 sequence is 14 residues long. V was clipped by 7 bases and J by 4 bases, with 13 bases between them.